This T cell receptor beta chain was captured by sequencing in a study of T cells after somatic rescue of genetic block. The method was immunoSEQ multiplex PCR; TCRdb's version includes in-frame clones alone and lacks a portion of them. The table lists over 95,000 clones, just over 90% of them singletons, with about 1.5% in the top ten. Trimming removed 4 bases from V and 8 bases from J; junction bases left unmatched: 4. CDR3 length: 14 residues. CDR1 MNHEY and CDR2 SVGAGI come from the germline V gene. Sequenced: peripheral blood mononuclear cells (PBMCs). The rearrangement uses TRBV6-5 and TRBJ2-5, with 13 nucleotides matching TRBD2. This sequence originates from a woman aged 18-30 years. The CDR3 loop is CASSLGLAGDTQYF. In DNA form, the CDR3 reads TGTGCCAGCAGTTTAGGACTAGCGGGGGATACCCAGTACTTC.